This T cell receptor beta chain was retrieved from a study of identical twins. TCRdb used MiXCR to reprocess the 5' RACE reads, holding one entry per CDR3 protein. The sample has 1.5 million to 2 million distinct CDR3 sequences, about 32% seen once. Per germline, CDR1 MNHNY and CDR2 SVGAGI (reference sequence). Trimming left V 0 bases short and J 4 bases short, with 9 bases between. There are 14 residues in the CDR3. The sequenced material came from cord blood. The receptor was derived from a newborn girl in good health. This sequence joins TRBV6-6 and TRBJ1-1; D uncertain. As DNA, the CDR3 is TGTGCCAGCAGTTACTCGAAGGTTAGCACTGAAGCTTTCTTT. Translating it yields CASSYSKVSTEAFF.